This T cell receptor beta chain is drawn from a study of T cells after yellow fever vaccination. The CDR3 covers 16 residues. Trimming cost V 2 bases and J 1 base, with 13 bases left between them. Germline CDR1 reads MNHNS; CDR2 reads SASEGT. The 5'RACE template-switching step produced TCR cDNA and added a universal primer site and UMIs. A single record per CDR3 protein comes from TCRdb applying MiXCR to the 5' RACE reads. The sample has about 350,000 distinct CDR3 sequences, roughly 4.3% seen once. This clonotype was picked up many times. Antigen: not known. Study outcomes and limitations: Most primary-vaccination clones recurred post-booster (around 97% CD4, roughly 90% CD8).

The chain carries TRBV6-1 and TRBJ2-3, with a tentative D call TRBD2 (6 bases). The receptor was derived from a man aged 18 to 35 who received the YFV17D yellow fever vaccine. The sample consisted of PBMCs, taken 5 days after the yellow fever booster vaccination. The CDR3 loop is CASSEKEKRGTDTQYF. CDR3 sequence (DNA): TGTGCCAGCAGTGAAAAGGAGAAGCGGGGCACAGATACGCAGTATTTT.